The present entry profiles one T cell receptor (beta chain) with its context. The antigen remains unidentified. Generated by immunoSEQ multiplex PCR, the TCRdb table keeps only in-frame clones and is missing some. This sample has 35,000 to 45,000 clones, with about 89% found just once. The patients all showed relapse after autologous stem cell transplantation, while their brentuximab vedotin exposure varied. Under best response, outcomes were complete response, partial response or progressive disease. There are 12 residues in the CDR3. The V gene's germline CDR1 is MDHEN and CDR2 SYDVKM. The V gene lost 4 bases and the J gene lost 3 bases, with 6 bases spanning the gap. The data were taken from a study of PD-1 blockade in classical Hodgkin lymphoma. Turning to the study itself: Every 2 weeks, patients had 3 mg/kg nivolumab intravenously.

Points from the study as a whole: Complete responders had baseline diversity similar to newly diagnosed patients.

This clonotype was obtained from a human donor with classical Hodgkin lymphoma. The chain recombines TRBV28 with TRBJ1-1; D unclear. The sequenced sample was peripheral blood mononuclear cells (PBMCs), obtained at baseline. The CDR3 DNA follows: TGTGCCAGCAGTTCGGCTTACACTGAAGCTTTCTTT. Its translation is CASSSAYTEAFF.